The rows below give T cell receptor beta chains drawn from one sample of a study of patients and donors after allogeneic stem cell transplantation. A single record per CDR3 protein comes from TCRdb applying MiXCR to the RT-PCR reads. The data show roughly 140,000 distinct CDR3 sequences, roughly two fifths seen once. Sequences were obtained from blood, either unsorted or a sorted T cell fraction (not recorded which). The source is a human donor who was either an allogeneic HSCT recipient or a stem cell or donor lymphocyte infusion donor (not recorded which). It is not recorded whose cells these are; they may come from a transplant donor. CDR3s include the opening cysteine and the closing phenylalanine or tryptophan. Fields, in order: V gene, clone size, D gene, J gene, CDR3 DNA, CDR3 protein. D genes are given only for firm matches. Where a row states a size, it is once, few, many or the class of an expanded clone; other rows omit it.

V gene: TRBV5-1; clone size: -; D gene: -; J gene: TRBJ2-7; CDR3 DNA: TGCGCCAGCAGCTTTACAGGGCCGGGCGAGCAGTACTTC; CDR3 protein: CASSFTGPGEQYF
V gene: TRBV5-6; clone size: -; D gene: TRBD1; J gene: TRBJ1-6; CDR3 DNA: TGTGCCAGCAGCCAAAGGACCGGGACAGGGGATTCACCCCTCCACTTT; CDR3 protein: CASSQRTGTGDSPLHF
V gene: TRBV18; clone size: many; D gene: TRBD1; J gene: TRBJ1-5; CDR3 DNA: TGTGCCAGCTGGTCAGGACAGGATAGCAATCAGCCCCAGCATTTT; CDR3 protein: CASWSGQDSNQPQHF
V gene: TRBV27; clone size: -; D gene: -; J gene: TRBJ2-1; CDR3 DNA: TGTGCCAGCAGTATACAGGAACCCTCCTACAATGAGCAGTTCTTC; CDR3 protein: CASSIQEPSYNEQFF
V gene: TRBV12-3/TRBV12-4; clone size: -; D gene: -; J gene: TRBJ1-4; CDR3 DNA: TGTGCCAGCAGCTCAGGGGCGCTGAATGAAAAACTGTTTTTT; CDR3 protein: CASSSGALNEKLFF
V gene: TRBV5-1; clone size: few; D gene: TRBD1; J gene: TRBJ2-3; CDR3 DNA: TGCGCCAGCAGCTGGAACGACAGGGGAAGAGGGGATACGCAGTATTTT; CDR3 protein: CASSWNDRGRGDTQYF
V gene: TRBV11-2; clone size: -; D gene: TRBD2; J gene: TRBJ2-5; CDR3 DNA: TGTGCCAGCAGCGCCCGGACTAGCGGGGGGGGAGAGACCCAGTACTTC; CDR3 protein: CASSARTSGGGETQYF
V gene: TRBV27; clone size: -; D gene: -; J gene: TRBJ1-2; CDR3 DNA: TGTGCCAGCAGCCTGAAGGGTTTCGTCTTGTATGGCTACACCTTC; CDR3 protein: CASSLKGFVLYGYTF
V gene: TRBV4-2; clone size: few; D gene: -; J gene: TRBJ2-7; CDR3 DNA: TGTGCCAGCAGCCAAGAGGGGACTTCGGGTCCCTACGAGCAGTACTTC; CDR3 protein: CASSQEGTSGPYEQYF
V gene: TRBV6-5; clone size: -; D gene: TRBD2; J gene: TRBJ2-3; CDR3 DNA: TGTGCCAGCAGTTCCGGGGGGAGAGCGGGAGGGCGAGATACGCAGTATTTT; CDR3 protein: CASSSGGRAGGRDTQYF
V gene: TRBV3-1; clone size: few; D gene: -; J gene: TRBJ2-3; CDR3 DNA: TGTGCCAGCAGCCAATTGCTGGCGGGTAGCACAGATACGCAGTATTTT; CDR3 protein: CASSQLLAGSTDTQYF
V gene: TRBV29-1; clone size: few; D gene: -; J gene: TRBJ2-5; CDR3 DNA: TGCAGCGTTGGGACCCAAGAGACCCAGTACTTC; CDR3 protein: CSVGTQETQYF
V gene: TRBV5-1; clone size: few; D gene: -; J gene: TRBJ1-6; CDR3 DNA: TGCGCCAGCAGCTTGGTTCAGGAGAGTTCACCCCTCCACTTT; CDR3 protein: CASSLVQESSPLHF
V gene: TRBV12-3/TRBV12-4; clone size: many; D gene: -; J gene: TRBJ1-6; CDR3 DNA: TGTGCCAGCAGCCCTGGGATGAATAATTCACCCCTCCACTTT; CDR3 protein: CASSPGMNNSPLHF
V gene: TRBV20-1; clone size: -; D gene: TRBD2; J gene: TRBJ2-3; CDR3 DNA: TGCAGCGCTCCGGGACTAGCAACAGATACGCAGTATTTT; CDR3 protein: CSAPGLATDTQYF
V gene: TRBV9; clone size: -; D gene: TRBD2; J gene: TRBJ2-3; CDR3 DNA: TGTGCCAGCAGCGCCCAGACTAGCGGGGGGCCCGATACGCAGTATTTT; CDR3 protein: CASSAQTSGGPDTQYF
V gene: TRBV12-3/TRBV12-4; clone size: -; D gene: -; J gene: TRBJ1-3; CDR3 DNA: TGTGCCAGCACCCTGCCAGGGGCCGGAAACACCATATATTTT; CDR3 protein: CASTLPGAGNTIYF
V gene: TRBV14; clone size: -; D gene: -; J gene: TRBJ1-1; CDR3 DNA: TGTGCCAGCAGCCAAGTCGGCGATGGTGCAAACACTGAAGCTTTCTTT; CDR3 protein: CASSQVGDGANTEAFF
V gene: TRBV7-8; clone size: -; D gene: -; J gene: TRBJ1-5; CDR3 DNA: TGTGCCAGCAGCCAGGGGCTACTCGGTCAGCCCCAGCATTTT; CDR3 protein: CASSQGLLGQPQHF
V gene: TRBV4-3; clone size: -; D gene: TRBD2; J gene: TRBJ2-2; CDR3 DNA: TGCGCCAGCAGCCAAGATCTTAAGAGGACTAGCGGGCGACCCGGGGAGCTGTTTTTT; CDR3 protein: CASSQDLKRTSGRPGELFF
V gene: TRBV12-3/TRBV12-4; clone size: -; D gene: -; J gene: TRBJ1-1; CDR3 DNA: TGTGCCAGCACCCTCGACCTGAACACTGAAGCTTTCTTT; CDR3 protein: CASTLDLNTEAFF
V gene: TRBV28; clone size: few; D gene: -; J gene: TRBJ1-2; CDR3 DNA: TGTGCCAGCAGTTTAAGAGGAGGAGCTAACTATGGCTACACCTTC; CDR3 protein: CASSLRGGANYGYTF
V gene: TRBV12-3/TRBV12-4; clone size: -; D gene: -; J gene: TRBJ1-5; CDR3 DNA: TGTGCCAGCAGTTTGGGGTGGCCCCAGCATTTT; CDR3 protein: CASSLGWPQHF
V gene: TRBV12-3/TRBV12-4; clone size: -; D gene: -; J gene: TRBJ2-7; CDR3 DNA: TGTGCCAGCACTACAAGGGGGGCGGAGGAGCAGTACTTC; CDR3 protein: CASTTRGAEEQYF
V gene: TRBV6-1; clone size: -; D gene: -; J gene: TRBJ2-2; CDR3 DNA: TGTGCCAGCAGTGCCCTTCAGGCGAACACCGGGGAGCTGTTTTTT; CDR3 protein: CASSALQANTGELFF
V gene: TRBV27; clone size: many; D gene: -; J gene: TRBJ1-1; CDR3 DNA: TGTGCCAGCACGGGACGGATGAACACTGAAGCTTTCTTT; CDR3 protein: CASTGRMNTEAFF
V gene: TRBV6-2/TRBV6-3; clone size: once; D gene: TRBD2; J gene: TRBJ2-1; CDR3 DNA: TGTGCCAGCAGTTACTCCTTCGGGGGGAGAGGCAATGAGCAGTTCTTC; CDR3 protein: CASSYSFGGRGNEQFF
V gene: TRBV12-3/TRBV12-4; clone size: -; D gene: -; J gene: TRBJ2-3; CDR3 DNA: TGTGCCAGCACCCCGAGGTCCCCAGATACGCAGTATTTT; CDR3 protein: CASTPRSPDTQYF
V gene: TRBV7-2; clone size: -; D gene: -; J gene: TRBJ2-3; CDR3 DNA: TGTGCCAGCAGGGGACTTGGGCGATCCACAGATACGCAGTATTTT; CDR3 protein: CASRGLGRSTDTQYF
V gene: TRBV4-3; clone size: -; D gene: -; J gene: TRBJ1-6; CDR3 DNA: TGCGCCAGCAGCCAGAACTTCAGGAGCTCCTATAATTCACCCCTCCACTTT; CDR3 protein: CASSQNFRSSYNSPLHF
V gene: TRBV12-3/TRBV12-4; clone size: -; D gene: TRBD1; J gene: TRBJ2-2; CDR3 DNA: TGTGCCAGCAGTTCTGACAGGGACAACACCGGGGAGCTGTTTTTT; CDR3 protein: CASSSDRDNTGELFF
V gene: TRBV6-5; clone size: few; D gene: -; J gene: TRBJ1-5; CDR3 DNA: TGTGCCAGCAGTTACGCGGGCAGCAATCAGCCCCAGCATTTT; CDR3 protein: CASSYAGSNQPQHF
V gene: TRBV27; clone size: once; D gene: TRBD1; J gene: TRBJ1-5; CDR3 DNA: TGTGCCAGCAACCAATCCACAGGGGATAGATATCAGCCCCAGCATTTT; CDR3 protein: CASNQSTGDRYQPQHF
V gene: TRBV12-3/TRBV12-4; clone size: -; D gene: -; J gene: TRBJ1-2; CDR3 DNA: TGTGCCAGCAGTTTTGCCGGCTACACCTTC; CDR3 protein: CASSFAGYTF
V gene: TRBV5-6; clone size: -; D gene: -; J gene: TRBJ1-1; CDR3 DNA: TGTGCCAGCAGCTTGGAATGGGATGAAGCTTTCTTT; CDR3 protein: CASSLEWDEAFF
V gene: TRBV5-6; clone size: -; D gene: -; J gene: TRBJ1-1; CDR3 DNA: TGTGCCAGCAGTCCCGACGGGGGTATTAGAAGCACTGAAGCTTTCTTT; CDR3 protein: CASSPDGGIRSTEAFF
V gene: TRBV20-1; clone size: -; D gene: TRBD2; J gene: TRBJ2-1; CDR3 DNA: TGCAGTGCTCAGAGCGGGAGCTCCTACAATGAGCAGTTCTTC; CDR3 protein: CSAQSGSSYNEQFF
V gene: TRBV4-2; clone size: -; D gene: -; J gene: TRBJ2-7; CDR3 DNA: TGTGCCAGCAGCCAAGATCCGGGAACCTACGAGCAGTACTTC; CDR3 protein: CASSQDPGTYEQYF
V gene: TRBV29-1; clone size: few; D gene: -; J gene: TRBJ2-1; CDR3 DNA: TGCAGCGTTGACGCCAACTCGGGCCAACACAATGAGCAGTTCTTC; CDR3 protein: CSVDANSGQHNEQFF
V gene: TRBV5-1; clone size: -; D gene: TRBD1; J gene: TRBJ1-6; CDR3 DNA: TGCGCCAGCAGCTTGTCGGTCGGACAGGGGATTTCACCCCTCCACTTT; CDR3 protein: CASSLSVGQGISPLHF
V gene: TRBV6-5; clone size: -; D gene: -; J gene: TRBJ2-3; CDR3 DNA: TGTGCCAGCAGTCCCCCTGGCACAGATACGCAGTATTTT; CDR3 protein: CASSPPGTDTQYF
V gene: TRBV5-6; clone size: -; D gene: -; J gene: TRBJ1-1; CDR3 DNA: TGTGCCAGCAGCTTCGACTCTAAGAGGGCTTTCTTT; CDR3 protein: CASSFDSKRAFF
V gene: TRBV7-6; clone size: -; D gene: -; J gene: TRBJ2-7; CDR3 DNA: TGTGCCAGCAGCTTAGTTTCAACTCGGGTCTGGCCCCCTGACGAGCAGTACTTC; CDR3 protein: CASSLVSTRVWPPDEQYF
V gene: TRBV7-9; clone size: few; D gene: -; J gene: TRBJ1-2; CDR3 DNA: TGTGCCAGCAGCTTATCCTCGGACTACCTCTATGGCTACACCTTC; CDR3 protein: CASSLSSDYLYGYTF
V gene: TRBV27; clone size: few; D gene: -; J gene: TRBJ1-2; CDR3 DNA: TGTGCCAGCAGTTTATCCAGGGTCGGCGGCTACACCTTC; CDR3 protein: CASSLSRVGGYTF
V gene: TRBV4-1; clone size: few; D gene: TRBD1; J gene: TRBJ1-1; CDR3 DNA: TGCGCCGCTCAGGACAGGGGGCGGGATGAAGCTTTCTTT; CDR3 protein: CAAQDRGRDEAFF
V gene: TRBV3-1; clone size: once; D gene: TRBD1; J gene: TRBJ1-4; CDR3 DNA: TGTGCCAGCAGCCCAAGACAGGGGGCGGAGGAAAAACTGTTTTTT; CDR3 protein: CASSPRQGAEEKLFF
V gene: TRBV12-3/TRBV12-4; clone size: -; D gene: -; J gene: TRBJ1-6; CDR3 DNA: TGTGCCAGCAGTTTTACTGGGTCCGGACATTATAATTCACCCCTCCACTTT; CDR3 protein: CASSFTGSGHYNSPLHF
V gene: TRBV10-3; clone size: few; D gene: -; J gene: TRBJ1-5; CDR3 DNA: TGTGCCATCAGTGTTGTTGGGCATAGAAGCAATCAGCCCCAGCATTTT; CDR3 protein: CAISVVGHRSNQPQHF
V gene: TRBV9; clone size: -; D gene: TRBD1; J gene: TRBJ1-1; CDR3 DNA: TGTGCCAGCAGCGCGGTGACAGGGTTGGGGATGAACACTGAAGCTTTCTTT; CDR3 protein: CASSAVTGLGMNTEAFF
V gene: TRBV18; clone size: -; D gene: TRBD1; J gene: TRBJ1-5; CDR3 DNA: TGTGCCAGCTCACCACCGGGGAGGGGGCGTAATCAGCCCCAGCATTTT; CDR3 protein: CASSPPGRGRNQPQHF
V gene: TRBV12-3/TRBV12-4; clone size: few; D gene: -; J gene: TRBJ1-1; CDR3 DNA: TGTGCCAGCAGTTTTCTCAAGGGGCAGGGTGAAGCTTTCTTT; CDR3 protein: CASSFLKGQGEAFF
V gene: TRBV12-3/TRBV12-4; clone size: -; D gene: -; J gene: TRBJ1-2; CDR3 DNA: TGTGCCAGCAGTTTAGGGCGACAGGATGGCTACACCTTC; CDR3 protein: CASSLGRQDGYTF
V gene: TRBV7-8; clone size: few; D gene: TRBD1; J gene: TRBJ1-5; CDR3 DNA: TGTGCCAGCAGCTTCGGGACAGGGAACGGGCAGCCCCAGCATTTT; CDR3 protein: CASSFGTGNGQPQHF